This T cell receptor beta chain emerged from a study of OX40 agonist ivuxolimab in advanced cancers. Study-level background: Ivuxolimab is a fully human IgG2 antibody that activates OX40 (CD134). Study-level points and caveats: Both blood CD4+ and CD8+ T cells showed clonal growth by week 6 at 0.1 to 3.0 mg/kg.

A remark on this clone: What it recognizes is unknown.

Sequenced by immunoSEQ multiplex PCR; TCRdb stores in-frame clones only, minus some. The sample has around 45,000 clones, 88% seen once. The germline V gene has CDR1 SGHNT and CDR2 YYREEE (reference sequence). The CDR3 extends over 16 amino acids. The junction had 7 bases not matched to a gene; V was cut back by 1 base and J by 3 bases. At cycle 4 day 1, cycle 7 day 1, and baseline, blood was sampled. The sample here was CD4+ or CD8+ T cells sorted from blood, taken in a trial of the OX40 agonist ivuxolimab. The genes are TRBV5-4 and TRBJ2-1; 7 bases agree with TRBD2. This TCR was recovered from an adult with an advanced solid tumor such as melanoma, head and neck, liver or kidney cancer. The CDR3 sequence is CASSLYGRPNYNEQFF. CDR3 coding DNA: TGTGCCAGCAGCTTGTACGGGAGGCCAAACTACAATGAGCAGTTCTTC.